The clone carrying this T cell receptor (beta chain) occurred many times. Antigen unknown. The CDR3 length is 13 residues. Deletions cut 4 bases from V and 7 bases from J, with 12 bases between. The germline V gene encodes CDR1 SGHTA and CDR2 FQGTGA. This entry comes from a study of tumor-infiltrating lymphocytes in primary liver carcinoma. Across the whole study: Patients, male and female, were 30 to 69 years old. Study observations and caveats: Overlap between tumor regions exceeded overlap of tumor with adjacent tissue or blood.

Co-extracting RNA and DNA was done with roughly 17-32 mg of unsorted bulk tissue as input. The cohort consisted of patients whose primary liver carcinoma was surgically resected. Five separate regions of each tumor underwent sampling. Production of TCR beta cDNA used roughly 480 ng total RNA together with a constant-region primer. Three-round nested multiplex PCR performed with slightly modified ARM-PCR produced the TCR beta libraries. Use of TRBV1-TRBV30 forward primers with a C-beta reverse primer characterized the first two PCR rounds, which lasted about 9 cycles each. One entry per CDR3 protein, called by TCRdb with MiXCR from the multiplex PCR reads. The table lists 100,000 to 120,000 distinct CDR3 sequences, 82% of them singletons, with 15% to 25% in the top ten.

Sequencing was done on a sample of liver tumor tissue from sampling region 3. The subset denotes: tumor region T3, left-lateral pole. The chain recombines TRBV7-3 with TRBJ2-3; D uncertain. The sequence was obtained from a man aged 35 to 55 with primary liver carcinoma and hepatitis B virus infection. CDR3 sequence (DNA): TGTGCCAGCAGCTACGAAGCTGCATATACGCAGTATTTT. Encoded protein: CASSYEAAYTQYF.